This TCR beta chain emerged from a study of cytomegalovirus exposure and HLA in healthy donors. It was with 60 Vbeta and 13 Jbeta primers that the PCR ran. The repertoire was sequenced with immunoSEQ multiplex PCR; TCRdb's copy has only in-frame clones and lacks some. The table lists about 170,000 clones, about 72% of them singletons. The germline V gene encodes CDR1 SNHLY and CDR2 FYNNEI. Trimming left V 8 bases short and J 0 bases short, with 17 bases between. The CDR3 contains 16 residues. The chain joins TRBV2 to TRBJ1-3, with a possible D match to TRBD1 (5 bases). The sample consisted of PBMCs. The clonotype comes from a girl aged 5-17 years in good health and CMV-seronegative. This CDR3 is CASQFFPQGSGNTIYF. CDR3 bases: TGTGCCAGCCAATTCTTCCCCCAGGGCTCTGGAAACACCATATATTTT.